One sample yielded the 27 T cell receptor beta chains listed below, sequenced in a study of beta chain features in type 1 diabetes. Reverse transcription of all isolated RNA meant that expressed TCRB transcripts were sequenced. Measured with immunoSEQ multiplex PCR; TCRdb has only the in-frame clones, and not every one. The data hold under 550,000 clones, with about an eighth observed a single time. The sequencing sample was made of naive CD4+ T cells from blood. Receptors originate from a woman in her late teens or twenties in good health.

This clone came up a few times. The rearrangement links TRBV9 to TRBJ1-2; tentatively, D is TRBD1 (6 bases). Germline V gene lookup returns CDR1 SGDLS and CDR2 YYNGEE. V was clipped by 1 base and J by 11 bases, with 12 bases between them. The CDR3 runs 12 residues. The CDR3 coding sequence is TGTGCCAGCAGCGTACAGGGGCGCCGGTACACCTTC. It encodes CASSVQGRRYTF.

Here the CDR3 reads CAISDQGGKYEQYV. The CDR3 DNA reads as TGTGCCATCAGTGACCAGGGAGGAAAGTACGAGCAGTACGTC. The chain carries TRBV10-3 and TRBJ2-7, with a possible D match to TRBD2 (6 bases). The CDR3 spans 14 residues. V gave up 3 bases and J gave up 4 bases, with 13 bases separating them. CDR1 and CDR2 (germline): ENHRY, SYGVKD.

The sample holds a few counts of this clone. The chain recombines TRBV15 with TRBJ2-7; 9 positions agree with TRBD1. The ends lost 1 base at V and 2 bases at J; junction bases unmatched: 3. Germline V CDR1 and CDR2: LNHNV, YYDKDF (reference sequence). The CDR3 loop spans 15 amino acids. CDR3 sequence: CATSRGRDRAYEQYF. In DNA, the CDR3 is TGTGCCACCAGCAGAGGCCGGGACAGGGCCTACGAGCAGTACTTC.

The chain employs TRBV7-6 and TRBJ2-7; D possibly corresponds to TRBD2 (6 bases). V was shortened by 3 bases and J by 4 bases, with 7 bases between the two germline ends. This CDR3 is 12 amino acids long. CDR1 and CDR2 from the germline V gene are SGHVS and FNYEAQ. The CDR3 region is CASSFAGYEQYF. CDR3 DNA sequence: TGTGCCAGCAGCTTTGCGGGGTACGAGCAGTACTTC.

This chain connects TRBV9 to TRBJ2-1, with 7 bases lining up with TRBD1. The V gene end was trimmed by 2 bases and the J gene end by 9 bases; junction bases not matched to a gene: 14. Germline V gene sequence: CDR1 SGDLS, CDR2 YYNGEE. This CDR3 comprises 16 residues. Here the CDR3 reads CASSVDRDRGVSEQFF. CDR3 nucleotides: TGTGCCAGCAGCGTTGACCGGGACAGAGGGGTTTCTGAGCAGTTCTTC.

This clone was picked up a small number of times. The chain combines TRBV5-4 with TRBJ2-3; TRBD2 is a possible D gene (6 bases). This CDR3 spans 14 amino acids. V was shortened by 0 bases and J by 6 bases, with 11 bases between the two germline ends. Looked up from germline, CDR1 is SGHNT and CDR2 is YYREEE (reference sequence). The CDR3 DNA follows: TGTGCCAGCAGCTTGGACGGGACTGGTGATACGCAGTATTTT. It translates to CASSLDGTGDTQYF.

This clone has just a few counts. The CDR3 ends on some other residue instead of the conserved phenylalanine or tryptophan, so this is likely a read error. Because the CDR3's place on the DNA is in doubt, the DNA is left out and the CDR3 is given as listed by TCRdb. The chain employs TRBV2 and TRBJ2-7; TRBD1 is the table's D call and was not checked against the DNA. Inclusive of both ends, the CDR3 amounts to 11 amino acids. Germline values: CDR1 SNHLY, CDR2 FYNNEI. The CDR3 sequence: CASSASGRHHP.

The V and J genes are TRBV7-2 and TRBJ1-2; a possible D gene is TRBD1 (5 bases). V was clipped by 7 bases and J by 8 bases, with 14 bases between them. Germline V gene lookup returns CDR1 SGHTA and CDR2 FQGNSA. The CDR3 has 12 residues. In DNA form, the CDR3 reads TGTGCCAGCACCCTATGGGGCGGCGGCTACACCTTC. Protein product: CASTLWGGGYTF.

There are many counts of this clone. The V and J genes are TRBV21-1 and TRBJ2-1; the table gives TRBD2 as D, unverified against the DNA. TRBV21-1 is termed a pseudogene. The CDR3 is 15 residues long. CDR3 sequence: CASSTEERSYNEQFF. CDR3 coding DNA: TGTGCCAGCAGCACGGAGGAGAGAAGTTACAATGAGCAGTTCTTC.

In this sample, this clone turned up a few times. The chain carries TRBV7-6 and TRBJ2-3; D not certain. Germline CDR1 SGHVS, CDR2 FNYEAQ. The CDR3 sequence is 13 residues long. The V end lost 3 bases, the J end lost 2 bases, and 6 bases lay between the germline ends. The CDR3 DNA reads as TGTGCCAGCAGCTTCCAGCCCACAGATACGCAGTATTTT. Translation gives CASSFQPTDTQYF.

This clone was observed a few times. The chain employs TRBV4-3 and TRBJ1-1; TRBD1 is a possible D gene (5 bases). Between the trimmed V and J ends, which lost 0 bases and 0 bases, there was a span of 8 bases. This CDR3 comprises 15 residues. The germline V gene encodes CDR1 LGHNA and CDR2 YSLEER. CDR3 residues: CASSQDGHLNTEAFF. The CDR3 DNA follows: TGCGCCAGCAGCCAAGACGGACACCTGAACACTGAAGCTTTCTTT.

This sequence joins TRBV5-1 and TRBJ2-5, with TRBD1 as a possible D gene (5 bases). This CDR3 region has 14 residues. Looked up from germline, CDR1 is SGHRS and CDR2 is YFSETQ. With 3 bases removed from V and 1 base from J, the gap between germline ends came to 10 bases. In nucleotides, the CDR3 is TGCGCCAGCAGCTCTAGACAGCTCCAAGAGACCCAGTACTTC. Translated: CASSSRQLQETQYF.

The chain combines TRBV29-1 with TRBJ2-2, with D perhaps matching TRBD1 (6 bases). CDR1 and CDR2 from the germline V gene are SQVTM and ANQGSEA. Trimming stripped 7 bases from V and 0 bases from J, with 12 bases between. The length of the CDR3 is 14 residues. The CDR3 sequence: CSARQAPNTGELFF. The CDR3 coding sequence is TGCAGCGCCCGACAGGCGCCGAACACCGGGGAGCTGTTTTTT.

This clone came up a few times. This chain connects TRBV7-2 to TRBJ1-6; D uncertain. Trimming took off 5 bases at V and 9 bases at J, with 17 bases between the two ends. Germline CDR1 is SGHTA and CDR2 is FQGNSA. This CDR3 contains 15 residues. CDR3 nucleotide sequence: TGTGCCAGCAGCCATAATGGGGTTCTGGCTTCACCCCTCCACTTT. The encoded protein is CASSHNGVLASPLHF.

Only a few counts were recorded for this clone. Other DNA sequences in the sample encode the same CDR3. The chain has TRBV15 and TRBJ2-1; 8 bases agree with TRBD2. The germline V gene has CDR1 LNHNV and CDR2 YYDKDF (reference sequence). The CDR3 is 17 residues long. Trimming took 5 bases from V and 9 from J; bases not matched to a gene: 18. This CDR3 reads CATSPSGRGTIGGEQFF. The CDR3 DNA follows: TGTGCCACCAGCCCCAGCGGGAGAGGAACTATAGGCGGTGAGCAGTTCTTC.

The chain couples TRBV7-2 to TRBJ2-3, with D unclear. The CDR3 is 12 residues long. Per germline, CDR1 SGHTA and CDR2 FQGNSA. V gave up 5 bases and J gave up 5 bases, with 8 bases separating them. CDR3 in DNA: TGTGCCAGCAGCCTAACTCGAGATACGCAGTATTTT. It codes for CASSLTRDTQYF.

V and J are TRBV4-3 and TRBJ2-7; D is perhaps TRBD1 (6 bases). The germline V gene has CDR1 LGHNA and CDR2 YSLEER. The CDR3 extends over 15 amino acids. V lost 2 bases, J lost 3 bases, and 14 bases lay in between. The CDR3 protein is CASSQSDRSYYEQYV. The CDR3 bases are TGCGCCAGCAGCCAATCCGACAGGAGCTACTACGAGCAGTACGTC.

This clone has just a few counts. The chain combines TRBV7-2 with TRBJ2-6; D possibly uses TRBD1 or TRBD2 (5 bases each). V lost 0 bases and J 0 bases, leaving 12 bases between the germline ends. CDR1 and CDR2 from the germline V gene are SGHTA and FQGNSA. The CDR3 totals 18 residues. This chain's CDR3 is CASSLAPGRISGANVLTF. The CDR3 DNA sequence: TGTGCCAGCAGCTTAGCCCCGGGGCGGATCTCTGGGGCCAACGTCCTGACTTTC.

To note about this clone: Other DNA sequences of this sample code for an identical CDR3. The chain uses TRBV6-5 and TRBJ2-3; D gene ambiguous. Trimming stripped 0 bases from V and 0 bases from J, with 4 bases between. The germline gives CDR1 MNHEY, CDR2 SVGAGI. CDR3 length: 14 amino acids. The CDR3 sequence is CASSYSTSTDTQYF. The CDR3 DNA reads as TGTGCCAGCAGTTACTCGACTAGCACAGATACGCAGTATTTT.

This clone has just a few counts. V is TRBV5-1 and J is TRBJ2-4, with D possibly called TRBD1 or TRBD2 (5 bases each). Trimming took 5 bases from V and 2 from J, leaving 14 bases between them. This CDR3 is built from 15 residues. CDR1 and CDR2 from the germline V gene are SGHRS and YFSETQ. The CDR3 protein is CASSEGTATKNIQYF. The CDR3 nucleotides read TGCGCCAGCAGTGAAGGGACCGCCACCAAAAACATTCAGTACTTC.

The table lists this clone with a few counts. V is TRBV7-2 and J is TRBJ2-3, with D perhaps matching TRBD1 or TRBD2 (5 bases each). Trimming took off 5 bases at V and 0 bases at J, with 9 bases between the two ends. CDR1 is SGHTA and CDR2 is FQGNSA in the germline V gene. The CDR3 contains 14 residues. CDR3 residues: CASSRDLSTDTQYF. As DNA, the CDR3 is TGTGCCAGCAGCCGGGACCTAAGCACAGATACGCAGTATTTT.

This clone has only a few counts. This rearrangement joins TRBV7-9 to TRBJ1-5; D not resolved. The germline V and J ends were trimmed by 5 bases and 3 bases, with 8 bases remaining between them. The CDR3 has 13 amino acids. Germline values: CDR1 SEHNR, CDR2 FQNEAQ (reference sequence). CDR3 bases: TGTGCCAGCAGCCAGCAAAACAATCAGCCCCAGCATTTT. It encodes CASSQQNNQPQHF.

This clone was observed a handful of times. The chain couples TRBV4-3 to TRBJ2-7; perhaps TRBD1 as D (6 bases). Germline lookup yields CDR1 LGHNA and CDR2 YSLEER. V lost 2 bases and J 4 bases, leaving 18 bases between the germline ends. This CDR3 comprises 16 residues. The CDR3 region is CASSQRTASSLYEQYF. The CDR3 region has the DNA TGCGCCAGCAGCCAACGGACAGCCTCATCCCTTTACGAGCAGTACTTC.

The chain employs TRBV7-2 and TRBJ1-2; 7 nucleotides agree with TRBD1. Per the germline V gene, CDR1 is SGHTA and CDR2 is FQGNSA. The CDR3 is made up of 15 amino acids. Trimming cost V 3 bases and J 2 bases; bases outside gene matches: 6. The CDR3 DNA reads as TGTGCCAGCAGCTTTCCGACGACAGGGAACTATGGCTACACCTTC. This codes for CASSFPTTGNYGYTF.

This clone appeared a few times. Distinct nucleotide sequences in the sample also encode this CDR3. This sequence joins TRBV7-2 and TRBJ2-5; D is possibly TRBD2 (6 bases). The CDR3 length is 14 residues. The germline CDR1 and CDR2 sequences are SGHTA and FQGNSA. Trimming took 1 base from V and 4 from J, leaving 10 bases between them. The CDR3 bases are TGTGCCAGCAGCTTAGGGGGAGGAGGAGAGACCCAGTACTTC. Translation: CASSLGGGGETQYF.

As concerns this clone: Other DNA sequences within the sample encode an identical CDR3. The rearrangement links TRBV5-1 to TRBJ2-6; D call uncertain. This CDR3 is 14 amino acids long. V lost 2 bases and J lost 0, with 3 bases in between. The germline V gene has CDR1 SGHRS and CDR2 YFSETQ. DNA for the CDR3: TGCGCCAGCAGCTTTTCCTCTGGGGCCAACGTCCTGACTTTC. Residues: CASSFSSGANVLTF.

This clone was seen only a few times. The V call is TRBV29-1, the J call TRBJ2-5; tentatively, D is TRBD1 (6 bases). Germline CDR1 SQVTM, CDR2 ANQGSEA. CDR3 length: 16 amino acids. V lost 3 bases, J lost 5 bases, and 22 bases lay in between. CDR3 DNA sequence: TGCAGCGTTGAGCTGGGCAGGGCCCAGAGGGGGGAGACCCAGTACTTC. Translated, it gives CSVELGRAQRGETQYF.